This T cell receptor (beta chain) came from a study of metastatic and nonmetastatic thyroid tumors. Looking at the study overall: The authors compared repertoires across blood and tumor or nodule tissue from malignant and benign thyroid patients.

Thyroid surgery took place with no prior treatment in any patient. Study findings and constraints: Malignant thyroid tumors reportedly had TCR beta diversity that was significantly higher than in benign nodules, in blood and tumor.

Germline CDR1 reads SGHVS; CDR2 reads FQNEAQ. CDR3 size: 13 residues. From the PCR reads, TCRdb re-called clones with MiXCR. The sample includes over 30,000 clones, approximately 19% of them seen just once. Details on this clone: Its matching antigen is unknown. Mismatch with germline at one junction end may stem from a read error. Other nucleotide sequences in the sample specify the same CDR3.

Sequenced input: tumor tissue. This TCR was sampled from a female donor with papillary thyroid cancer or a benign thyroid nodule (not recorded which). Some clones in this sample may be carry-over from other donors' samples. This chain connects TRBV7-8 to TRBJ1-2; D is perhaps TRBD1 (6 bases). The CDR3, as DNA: TGTGCCAGCAGCTTGACAGGTTTTTATGGTTACACCTTC. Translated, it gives CASSLTGFYGYTF. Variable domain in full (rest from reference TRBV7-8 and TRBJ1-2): GAGVSQSPRYKVAKRGQDVALRCDPISGHVSLFWYQQALGQGPEFLTYFQNEAQLDKSGLPSDRFFAERPEGSVSTLKIQRTQQEDSAVYLCASSLTGFYGYTFGSGTRLTVV.